The text below deals with one T cell receptor beta chain. Its target is unknown. The sample originates from a study of shared clonotypes between healthy human individuals. Turning to the study itself: The donor group consisted of a couple of women and a few men, aged 18 to 49. Study-level results: Compared with memory subsets, naive subsets generally had larger estimated richness.

Trimming left V 1 base short and J 4 bases short, with 25 bases between. Germline V gene lookup returns CDR1 GTSNPN and CDR2 SVGIG (reference sequence). CDR3 length equals 18 residues. The sorted-subset replicate PCRs were given around 0.2 ug DNA, which is approximately 30,000 T cell genomes. Sequencing was performed with immunoSEQ multiplex PCR; in TCRdb, only in-frame clones are kept and a portion is missing. This sample has 600,000 to 750,000 clones, with roughly 88% found just once. This sequence was found in a man aged 18 to 29 in good health. Some clones in this sample may be carry-over from other donors' samples. The sample was memory CD8+ T cells from PBMCs. This sample's subset: CD45RO+ cells pooled with CCR7-negative TemRA cells. V is TRBV30 and J is TRBJ1-1; D is perhaps TRBD1 (5 bases). The CDR3 protein is CAWSAYLYPRELSTEAFF. The CDR3 DNA reads TGTGCCTGGAGTGCGTATCTCTACCCCAGGGAATTGAGCACTGAAGCTTTCTTT.